The present T cell receptor (beta chain) was sequenced within a study of beta chain features in type 1 diabetes. There was one heparinised blood draw per donor, averaging about 116 mL. cDNA synthesis used the whole RNA isolate, giving expressed TCRB sequences. Data came from immunoSEQ multiplex PCR; TCRdb stores just in-frame clones and leaves some out. Counted here are more than 95,000 clones, 25% to 35% occurring once; the ten biggest clones make up 0.5% to 0.6%. Notes on the study in general: People with Type 1 diabetes carried modestly yet significantly shorter TCRB CDR3s in all four CD4+ subsets.

For this clone: As yet, its antigen is unknown.

This TCR was sampled from a young woman with type 1 diabetes. Input material: central memory CD4+ T cells from blood.

The CDR3: CASATGDSYNEQFF. In nucleotides, the CDR3 is TGCGCCAGCGCCACGGGGGACTCCTACAATGAGCAGTTCTTC. The chain employs TRBV5-1 and TRBJ2-1, with D tentatively TRBD2 (6 bases). V shed 7 bases and J shed 0 bases, with 11 bases lying between them. CDR1 and CDR2 (germline): SGHRS, YFSETQ. This CDR3 has 14 residues.